A selection of T cell receptor beta chains follows, all from one sample in a study of tumor-infiltrating lymphocytes in primary liver carcinoma. TCRdb re-called the multiplex PCR reads through MiXCR, storing one row per CDR3 protein. The data show 60,000 to 90,000 distinct CDR3 sequences, roughly two thirds seen once. Source material: liver tumor tissue from sampling region 4. The receptors here all came from a man aged 35 to 55 with primary liver carcinoma and hepatitis B virus infection. CDR3s include the opening cysteine and the closing phenylalanine or tryptophan. A D gene is named only where the DNA matches it firmly. Only some rows state a clone size, as once, few, many or a class for expanded clones.

>few|-|TRBJ2-1|TRBV29-1
CSVVDEIGEQFF
TGCAGCGTTGTTGATGAGATAGGCGAGCAGTTCTTC
>-|TRBD1|TRBJ1-1|TRBV5-4
CASGFGAGTANTEAFF
TGTGCCAGCGGCTTTGGGGCCGGGACAGCGAACACGGAAGCTTTCTTT
>once|TRBD2|TRBJ2-3|TRBV11-2
CASSSRPSGRAGRDTQYF
TGTGCCAGCAGCTCGCGCCCCAGCGGGAGGGCGGGGCGAGATACGCAGTATTTT
>many|-|TRBJ2-7|TRBV28
CATEWGPRASYEQYF
TGTGCCACCGAATGGGGCCCCAGGGCCTCCTACGAGCAGTACTTC
>-|-|TRBJ2-3|TRBV7-8
CASSLGLSLTTDTQYF
TGTGCCAGTAGCTTGGGGTTGTCGTTGACCACAGATACACAGTATTTT
>-|-|TRBJ1-1|TRBV11-2
CASSLGGNQPEAFF
TGTGCCAGCAGCTTAGGGGGGAATCAACCTGAAGCTTTCTTT
>-|-|TRBJ1-5|TRBV5-6
CASSFGQWSGQPQHF
TGTGCTAGCAGCTTTGGACAGTGGTCAGGTCAGCCCCAGCATTTT
>-|-|TRBJ2-7|TRBV11-2
CTSSSNRNSYEQYF
TGTACCAGCAGCTCTAACAGGAACTCCTACGAGCAGTACTTC
>-|-|TRBJ2-5|TRBV7-9
CASSSRSGSQETQYF
TGTGCCAGCAGCTCCAGGAGTGGTTCGCAAGAGACCCAGTACTTC
>many|-|TRBJ1-6|TRBV28
CASSLGSSGDSPLHF
TGTGCCAGCAGTTTAGGATCCTCGGGAGATTCACCCCTCCACTTT
>many|-|TRBJ2-7|TRBV5-1
CASSRDSVAYEQYF
TGCGCCAGCAGCCGAGACTCCGTTGCCTACGAGCAGTACTTC
>-|TRBD2|TRBJ2-3|TRBV6-6
CASSFSGSGTDTQYF
TGTGCCAGCAGTTTTAGCGGGAGCGGGACTGATACGCAGTATTTT
>many|-|TRBJ2-2|TRBV10-3
CAISVGGTANTGELFF
TGTGCCATCAGTGTCGGCGGGACAGCTAACACCGGGGAGCTGTTTTTT
>many|-|TRBJ1-1|TRBV25-1
CASSDATLGAFF
TGTGCCAGCAGTGATGCCACGCTCGGGGCTTTCTTT